A single sample is the source of the 3 T cell receptor beta chains below, sequenced in a study of lung T cells in sarcoidosis with Löfgren's syndrome. TCRdb processed the reads anew with MiXCR; each CDR3 protein has one entry. Of approximately 20,000 distinct CDR3 sequences in the sample, less than 25% were seen once. Sequencing was performed on CD4+ T cells from PBMCs. All receptors derive from a human donor with sarcoidosis (Löfgren's syndrome or another form), or a control subject (not recorded which).

In the case of this clonotype: Being one base from a much bigger clone, this may be a read error. The gene calls are TRBV30 and TRBJ1-3, with D maybe TRBD1 (5 bases). From germline, CDR1 is GTSNPN and CDR2 SVGIG (reference sequence). The CDR3 consists of 15 residues. For the CDR3, the DNA is TGTGCCTGGACCCGCGACAGCTTCTCTGAAAACACCATATATTTT. Translated: CAWTRDSFSENTIYF. The whole variable domain, remainder taken from reference TRBV30 and TRBJ1-3, is SQTIHQWPATLVQPVGSPLSLECTVEGTSNPNLYWYRQAAGRGLQLLFYSVGIGQISSEVPQNLSASRPQDRQFILSSKKLLLSDSGFYLCAWTRDSFSENTIYFGEGSWLTVV.

The CDR3 protein is CASSPIGGNQPQHF. CDR3 sequence (DNA): TGTGCCAGTAGTCCCATTGGGGGGAATCAGCCCCAGCATTTT. The chain employs TRBV6-1 and TRBJ1-5; possibly TRBD1 for D (5 bases). Per germline, CDR1 MNHNS and CDR2 SASEGT. The CDR3 has 14 amino acids. Between the trimmed V and J ends, which lost 9 bases and 4 bases, there was a span of 16 bases.

This clonotype was counted many times. This rearrangement joins TRBV11-2 to TRBJ2-1; 13 nucleotides line up with TRBD2. The CDR3 runs 15 residues. Germline trimming cut 4 bases from V and 7 bases from J; bases unmatched to any gene: 4. CDR1 SGHAT and CDR2 FQNNGV come from the germline V gene. DNA for the CDR3: TGTGCCAGCAGCTCACTAGCGGGAGGGTCTAATGAGCAGTTCTTC. Translating it yields CASSSLAGGSNEQFF.